These 10 T cell receptor beta chains came from one sample sequenced in a study of blood T cell repertoires in COVID-19. Libraries were prepared by immunoSEQ multiplex PCR; TCRdb keeps only in-frame clonotypes and omits some of them. The data hold approximately 140,000 clones, with around 80% observed a single time. What was sequenced was peripheral blood. These receptors were obtained from a human donor in a cohort sampled during active COVID-19.

V usage is TRBV7-3 and J usage is TRBJ1-2; 7 bases are shared with TRBD1. CDR1 is SGHTA and CDR2 is FQGTGA in the germline V gene. J was trimmed by 1 base and V by 2 bases; bases with no gene match: 4. The CDR3 is 15 amino acids. The CDR3, as DNA: TGTGCCAGCAGCTTAGTAGGGGGCCTTAACTATGGCTACACCTTC. This encodes CASSLVGGLNYGYTF.

The table lists this clone with many counts. J is TRBJ1-2 and V is TRBV6-6, with unresolved D. CDR1 MNHNY and CDR2 SVGAGI come from the germline V gene (reference sequence). Trimming took 4 bases from V and 6 from J, leaving 12 bases between them. This CDR3 has 13 residues. The CDR3 region has the DNA TGTGCCAGCAGTTCCCGCGGAGGGAATGGCTACACCTTC. It encodes CASSSRGGNGYTF.

The rearrangement uses TRBV6-5 and TRBJ1-2; TRBD1 aligns across 10 bases. This CDR3 has 15 amino acids. V dropped 5 bases and J dropped 7; count of bases not matched to a gene: 10. CDR1 MNHEY and CDR2 SVGAGI come from the germline V gene. This chain's CDR3 is CASSIRPGQGFGYTF. The CDR3 nucleotides read TGTGCCAGCAGTATACGCCCGGGACAGGGGTTTGGCTACACCTTC.

The sample holds a few counts of this clone. The chain carries TRBV10-3 and TRBJ1-3, with D maybe TRBD1 (5 bases). This CDR3 comprises 11 residues. From germline, CDR1 is ENHRY and CDR2 SYGVKD. With 10 bases removed from V and 7 bases from J, the gap between germline ends came to 11 bases. CDR3 in amino acids: CATQEANTIYF. The CDR3 bases are TGTGCCACACAGGAAGCGAACACCATATATTTT.

The rearrangement uses TRBV5-1 and TRBJ2-3; D uncertain. The CDR3 is made up of 11 amino acids. Germline lookup yields CDR1 SGHRS and CDR2 YFSETQ. Between the trimmed V and J ends, which lost 4 bases and 5 bases, there was a span of 5 bases. CDR3 sequence reads: CASSALDTQYF. The DNA for the CDR3 is TGCGCCAGCAGCGCACTAGATACGCAGTATTTT.

This chain uses TRBV12-2 with TRBJ2-5; the DNA was not compared with TRBD2, the D call given in the table. TRBV12-2 is given as a pseudogene. The CDR3 has 17 residues. The CDR3 DNA is TGTGCAAGTCGCCCCACCGTCGGACTAGCGTCACAAGAGACCCAGTACTTC. Protein: CASRPTVGLASQETQYF.

In DNA, the CDR3 is TGTGCCAGCAGCGACCAGGGCGCCGGGGGTTCACCCCTCCACTTT. This gives the protein CASSDQGAGGSPLHF. V usage is TRBV9 and J usage is TRBJ1-6; D is possibly TRBD1 (5 bases). Germline CDR1 reads SGDLS; CDR2 reads YYNGEE. The germline V and J ends were trimmed by 3 bases and 9 bases, with 16 bases remaining between them. The CDR3 consists of 15 residues.

This chain joins TRBV6-2 or TRBV6-3 and TRBJ2-1; 8 bases match TRBD2. Trimming cost V 4 bases and J 10 bases; bases outside gene matches: 12. This CDR3 spans 15 amino acids. CDR1 and CDR2 from the germline V gene are MNHEY and SVGEGT. CDR3 loop: CASSFQAGGSREQFF. The CDR3, as DNA: TGTGCCAGCAGTTTCCAGGCGGGGGGCTCAAGAGAGCAGTTCTTC.

This clone has only one observation. This chain uses TRBV5-6 with TRBJ2-3, with TRBD1 matching over 8 bases. Unmatched junction bases numbered 8, after V lost 5 bases and J lost 3 bases. Per germline, CDR1 SGHDT and CDR2 YYEEEE. The CDR3 is made up of 15 amino acids. The CDR3 here is CASSQRDRLTDTQYF. In nucleotides, the CDR3 is TGTGCCAGCAGTCAACGGGACAGGCTTACAGATACGCAGTATTTT.

Comments on this clone: Other DNA sequences from this sample encode an identical CDR3 as well. The gene calls are TRBV5-6 and TRBJ1-5, with a tentative D call TRBD1 (5 bases). The V and J ends lost 0 bases and 3 bases respectively, with 7 bases between them. The CDR3 contains 14 residues. Germline loops: CDR1 SGHDT, CDR2 YYEEEE. CDR3 sequence reads: CASSLGQINQPQHF. For the CDR3, the DNA is TGTGCCAGCAGCTTGGGACAGATCAATCAGCCCCAGCATTTT.